This TCR beta chain was identified during a study of T cell repertoires in aging, cancer and after chemotherapy. Across the study: The full dataset contained roughly 8.8 million TCR reads.

The V end lost 3 bases, the J end lost 6 bases, and 8 bases lay between the germline ends. Looked up from germline, CDR1 is KGHSH and CDR2 is LQKENI. The CDR3 covers 12 residues. TRB rearrangements spanning V, D and J were amplified using mixed TRB-A/B primers. A single record per CDR3 protein comes from TCRdb applying MiXCR to the multiplex PCR reads. The table includes 7,300 or so distinct CDR3 sequences, approximately 50% detected once. Amplification of TCR beta used genomic DNA extracted from peripheral blood. The origin of this receptor is a human donor with a solid tumor. The source material was blood. The chain uses TRBV18 and TRBJ1-2, with D uncertain. As DNA, the CDR3 is TGTGCCAGCTCACCTAACAGTGATGGCTACACCTTC. Protein product: CASSPNSDGYTF.